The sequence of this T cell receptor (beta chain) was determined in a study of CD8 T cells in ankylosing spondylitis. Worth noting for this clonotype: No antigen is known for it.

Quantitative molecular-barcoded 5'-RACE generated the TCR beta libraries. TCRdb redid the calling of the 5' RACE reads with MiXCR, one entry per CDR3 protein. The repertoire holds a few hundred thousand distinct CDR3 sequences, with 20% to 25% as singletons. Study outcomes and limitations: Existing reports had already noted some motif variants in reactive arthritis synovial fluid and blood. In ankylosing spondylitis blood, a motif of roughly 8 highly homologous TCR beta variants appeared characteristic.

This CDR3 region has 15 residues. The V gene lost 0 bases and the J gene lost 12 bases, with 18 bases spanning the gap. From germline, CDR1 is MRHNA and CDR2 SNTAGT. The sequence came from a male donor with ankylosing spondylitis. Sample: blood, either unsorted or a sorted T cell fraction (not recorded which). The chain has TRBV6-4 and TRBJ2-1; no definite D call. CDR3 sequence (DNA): TGTGCCAGCAGTGACTCGGGCGGCCAAGGAGTTGGGCAGTTCTTC. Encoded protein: CASSDSGGQGVGQFF.